This entry lists 24 T cell receptor beta chains sequenced from one sample in a study of response to subunit inactivated influenza vaccine. TCRdb ran MiXCR on the RT-PCR reads and lists one entry per CDR3 protein. Among more than 450,000 distinct CDR3 sequences listed, around 11% were seen once. Sequenced material: PBMCs from blood, taken on the day of vaccination. The receptors were gathered from a man in his fifties who received an inactivated influenza vaccine.

This clonotype was counted at least ten times. This chain links TRBV4-2 with TRBJ2-3; 11 bases line up with TRBD2. The germline CDR1 and CDR2 sequences are LGHNA and YNFKEQ. There are 16 residues in the CDR3. V shed 4 bases and J 2 bases; nucleotides not matched to a gene: 5. The CDR3 coding sequence is TGTGCCAGCAGCCCCGGGACTAGCGGAATCACAGATACGCAGTATTTT. It specifies CASSPGTSGITDTQYF.

The CDR3 protein is CASSTQAGVGELFF. In DNA form, the CDR3 reads TGTGCCAGCAGCACTCAGGCGGGGGTCGGGGAGCTGTTTTTT. This sequence joins TRBV7-2 and TRBJ2-2; TRBD2 aligns across 7 bases. The J segment lost 7 bases and the V segment lost 5 bases, leaving 7 bases of the junction unmatched. Germline loops: CDR1 SGHTA, CDR2 FQGNSA. The CDR3 runs 14 residues.

The rearrangement links TRBV4-3 to TRBJ2-7, with D hard to call. Deletions cut 3 bases from V and 3 bases from J, with 12 bases between. The CDR3 has 14 amino acids. CDR1 is LGHNA, CDR2 YSLEER, per germline. The DNA of the CDR3 is TGCGCCAGCAGCCACCCCGTTTCCTACTACGAGCAGTACTTC. Protein: CASSHPVSYYEQYF.

This rearrangement joins TRBV7-2 to TRBJ1-6; a weak D match, TRBD1 (5 bases). The CDR3 sequence is 12 residues long. CDR1 and CDR2 (germline): SGHTA, FQGNSA. The V gene lost 1 base and the J gene lost 12 bases, with 7 bases spanning the gap. CDR3 region: CASSLGGGPLHF. The CDR3 bases are TGTGCCAGCAGCTTAGGGGGGGGACCCCTCCACTTT.

Ten or more counts support this clonotype. J is TRBJ2-7 and V is TRBV19; 8 positions match TRBD1. The germline CDR1 and CDR2 sequences are LNHDA and SQIVND (reference sequence). Trimming took 6 bases from V and 3 from J; bases not matched to a gene: 1. The CDR3 totals 12 residues. CDR3 DNA sequence: TGTGCCAGTAGCGGGACAGGCTACGAGCAGTACTTC. This gives the protein CASSGTGYEQYF.

This clonotype occurred a few times. The genes are TRBV5-1 and TRBJ1-4; a weak D match, TRBD1 (6 bases). Trimming cost V 2 bases and J 5 bases, with 13 bases left between them. The CDR3 is made up of 15 amino acids. Per germline, CDR1 SGHRS and CDR2 YFSETQ. CDR3 loop: CASSFTGTGNEKLFF. In nucleotides, the CDR3 is TGCGCCAGCAGCTTTACAGGGACGGGGAATGAAAAACTGTTTTTT.

Ten or more counts support this clonotype. The rearrangement joins TRBV10-3 to TRBJ2-1, with D maybe TRBD1 (8 bases). The CDR3 length is 11 residues. Germline V lookup: CDR1 ENHRY, CDR2 SYGVKD. The V end lost 10 bases, the J end lost 12 bases, and 16 bases lay between the germline ends. The CDR3 DNA reads as TGTGCCACAACACAGGGGGGGAGGCAGTTCTTC. Translating gives CATTQGGRQFF.

This clonotype was picked up many times. This sequence joins TRBV11-2 and TRBJ2-7, with TRBD1 matching over 7 bases. The germline CDR1 and CDR2 sequences are SGHAT and FQNNGV. V lost 6 bases and J lost 3; bases outside the gene matches: 8. The length of the CDR3 is 14 residues. The CDR3: CASRGQLASYEQYF. The CDR3 DNA is TGTGCCAGCAGGGGACAGCTAGCTAGCTACGAGCAGTACTTC. The full variable domain, its missing parts supplied by reference TRBV11-2 and TRBJ2-7, is EAGVAQSPRYKIIEKRQSVAFWCNPISGHATLYWYQQILGQGPKLLIQFQNNGVVDDSQLPKDRFSAERLKGVDSTLKIQPAKLEDSAVYLCASRGQLASYEQYFGPGTRLTVT.

This clonotype was counted only a few times. Here the CDR3 DNA reads TGTGCCAGCAGCCAACCCCCAGGGACTGATGGCTACACCTTC. Residues: CASSQPPGTDGYTF. V is TRBV7-2 and J is TRBJ1-2, with D perhaps matching TRBD1 (5 bases). Germline V CDR1 and CDR2: SGHTA, FQGNSA. The CDR3 loop spans 14 amino acids. V was cut by 5 bases and J by 6 bases, with 16 bases left in between.

The rearrangement links TRBV7-2 to TRBJ2-7, with D perhaps TRBD1 or TRBD2 (5 bases each). V was cut by 6 bases and J by 0 bases, with 15 bases left in between. Germline loops: CDR1 SGHTA, CDR2 FQGNSA. The CDR3 has 15 amino acids. CDR3 bases: TGTGCCAGCAGGAATCGGGACGGACTCTCCTACGAGCAGTACTTC. Encoded protein: CASRNRDGLSYEQYF.

This sequence joins TRBV5-1 and TRBJ2-7, with a tentative D call TRBD1 (7 bases). This CDR3 comprises 15 residues. The germline V gene encodes CDR1 SGHRS and CDR2 YFSETQ. Trimming shortened V by 4 bases and J by 2 bases, and 16 bases separated the two germline ends. The CDR3 nucleotides are TGCGCCAGCAGCCCCGGCGGGACAGCGGCCTACGAGCAGTACTTC. The encoded protein is CASSPGGTAAYEQYF.

The V call is TRBV10-3, the J call TRBJ1-2; 8 positions agree with TRBD1. J lost 6 bases, V lost 4 bases, and 1 base had no gene match. The CDR3 consists of 12 residues. CDR1 and CDR2 from the germline V gene are ENHRY and SYGVKD. In nucleotides, the CDR3 is TGTGCCATCAGTGCGACAGGGGATGGCTACACCTTC. This codes for CAISATGDGYTF.

This clonotype was seen many times. The J gene is TRBJ2-3, the V gene TRBV29-1, with TRBD1 matching 8 bases. The CDR3 is made up of 14 amino acids. The germline V gene has CDR1 SQVTM and CDR2 ANQGSEA. The ends lost 6 bases at V and 3 bases at J; junction bases unmatched: 8. DNA for the CDR3: TGCAGCGTGGCTGGGACAGGCGTTACAGATACGCAGTATTTT. Translation: CSVAGTGVTDTQYF.

This clonotype was observed at least ten times. The chain uses TRBV6-1 and TRBJ2-7; TRBD1 is a possible D gene (6 bases). Trimming stripped 8 bases from V and 2 bases from J, with 16 bases between. The germline V gene encodes CDR1 MNHNS and CDR2 SASEGT. The CDR3 is 14 amino acids. This chain's CDR3 is CASAVFRGPYEQYF. The CDR3 DNA sequence: TGTGCCAGCGCAGTTTTCAGGGGACCCTACGAGCAGTACTTC.

This clonotype has a handful of counts. The rearrangement joins TRBV4-1 to TRBJ2-1; D uncertain. The length of the CDR3 is 12 residues. V lost 1 base to trimming and J lost 9 bases, with 7 bases between them. CDR1 and CDR2 (germline): MGHRA, YSYEKL. This chain's CDR3 is CASSQAVSEQFF. CDR3 DNA sequence: TGCGCCAGCAGCCAAGCCGTCTCTGAGCAGTTCTTC.

This clonotype was observed a handful of times. The V and J genes are TRBV7-2 and TRBJ2-3; 13 bases map to TRBD2. The CDR3 has 16 residues. CDR1 SGHTA and CDR2 FQGNSA come from the germline V gene. Trimming at V came to 3 bases and at J to 6 bases, leaving 6 bases not matched to a gene. The CDR3 DNA reads TGTGCCAGCAGCTTTACTAGCGGGGGGGCCAGGGATACGCAGTATTTT. It codes for CASSFTSGGARDTQYF.

This chain uses TRBV4-2 with TRBJ2-7; D is unclear. V dropped 0 bases and J dropped 1 base, with 4 bases sitting between them. From germline, CDR1 is LGHNA and CDR2 YNFKEQ. The length of the CDR3 is 13 residues. The CDR3 nucleotides read TGTGCCAGCAGCCAAGATGGGTCCTACGAGCAGTACTTC. Its translation is CASSQDGSYEQYF.

The table lists this clonotype with a few counts. The rearrangement uses TRBV14 and TRBJ1-1; 9 bases line up with TRBD1. Unmatched junction bases numbered 4, after V lost 1 base and J lost 7 bases. Germline V gene sequence: CDR1 SGHDN, CDR2 FVKESK. The CDR3 totals 14 residues. The CDR3 region is CASSQVWTGDEAFF. The DNA of the CDR3 is TGTGCCAGCAGCCAAGTATGGACAGGGGATGAAGCTTTCTTT.

This clonotype was detected only a few times. V gene TRBV18 combines with J gene TRBJ2-5; D gene uncertain. CDR3 length: 14 amino acids. CDR1 is KGHSH and CDR2 is LQKENI in the germline V gene. Between the trimmed V and J ends, which lost 5 bases and 7 bases, there was a span of 17 bases. CDR3 amino acids: CASSLQTSWGTQYF. For the CDR3, the DNA is TGTGCCAGCTCATTACAAACGTCCTGGGGGACCCAGTACTTC.

The chain combines TRBV12-3 or TRBV12-4 with TRBJ2-5, with D uncertain. The ends were cut back, 5 bases at V and 3 bases at J, with 13 bases in the middle. The CDR3 totals 14 residues. The CDR3 loop is CASSPGVPEETQYF. CDR3 bases: TGTGCCAGCAGTCCGGGTGTTCCCGAAGAGACCCAGTACTTC.

In the case of this clonotype: One end of the junction fails to match germline, which may point to a read error. The CDR3 DNA reads as TGTGCCAGCATTGGGACGCAGGGTTTCCAGCCCACCTACGAGCAGTACTTT. Translated, it gives CASIGTQGFQPTYEQYF. The chain has TRBV2 and TRBJ2-7, with D perhaps assigned TRBD1 or TRBD2 (5 bases each). CDR1 is SNHLY, CDR2 FYNNEI, per germline. The CDR3 is 17 amino acids.

This clonotype was picked up a small number of times. The V and J genes are TRBV15 and TRBJ2-1, with D uncertain. CDR3 length: 12 residues. The V end was cut by 3 bases, the J end by 8 bases, with 8 bases between. The V gene's germline CDR1 is LNHNV and CDR2 YYDKDF (reference sequence). CDR3 region: CATSRWGYEQFF. The CDR3 DNA sequence: TGTGCCACCAGCAGGTGGGGATATGAGCAGTTCTTC.

This clonotype was seen only a few times. The chain uses TRBV5-1 and TRBJ2-1, with 13 bases fitting TRBD2. The V and J ends lost 6 bases and 6 bases, in that order; junction bases with no gene match: 9. In germline, CDR1 is SGHRS, CDR2 YFSETQ. CDR3 size: 16 residues. This chain's CDR3 is CASTRTSGSPVNEQFF. CDR3 in DNA: TGCGCCAGCACCAGGACTAGCGGGAGCCCGGTCAATGAGCAGTTCTTC.

This clonotype was observed many times. The CDR3 DNA sequence: TGTGCCAGCAGCCAATACCCGGGACTAGCTTTGGCAGATACGCAGTATTTT. It codes for CASSQYPGLALADTQYF. This chain joins TRBV3-1 and TRBJ2-3; 9 bases fit TRBD2. Per germline, CDR1 LGHDT and CDR2 YNNKEL (reference sequence). The V segment lost 2 bases and the J segment 4 bases; nucleotides outside the gene matches: 10. The CDR3 has 17 amino acids.